This T cell receptor beta chain was found in a study of radiotherapy plus CTLA-4 blockade in lung cancer. The assay was immunoSEQ multiplex PCR, and TCRdb's table has in-frame clones only and misses some. The table records 40,000 to 50,000 clones, about 75% of them present only once. The CDR3 covers 15 residues. Germline lookup yields CDR1 SEHNR and CDR2 FQNEAQ (reference sequence). The germline V and J ends were trimmed by 3 bases and 1 base, with 12 bases remaining between them. V is TRBV7-9 and J is TRBJ1-1; no firm D call. This material consisted of peripheral blood, taken from a patient treated with radiotherapy plus ipilimumab. This sequence originates from a human donor with non-small cell lung cancer who had stable disease on radiotherapy plus ipilimumab. The CDR3 DNA reads as TGTGCCAGCAGCTTCGGGTCAAGCGGGAACACTGAAGCTTTCTTT. This encodes CASSFGSSGNTEAFF.